The clone carrying this TCR beta chain occurred many times. One entry per CDR3 protein results from TCRdb running MiXCR on the 5' RACE reads. This table holds more than 35,000 distinct CDR3 sequences, 5% to 6% found once. Trimming stripped 5 bases from V and 0 bases from J, with 14 bases between. CDR1 DFQATT and CDR2 SNEGSKA come from the germline V gene (reference sequence). CDR3 length: 15 amino acids. The sample belongs to a study of early T cells in non-severe SARS-CoV-2 infection. V usage is TRBV20-1 and J usage is TRBJ2-1; D is possibly TRBD2 (6 bases). The receptor comes from an adult who was a healthcare worker with PCR-confirmed SARS-CoV-2 infection or an uninfected control (not recorded which). Sequenced: whole blood. The CDR3 region has the DNA TGCAGTGCTCTGACTGGGGGGAGCTCCTACAATGAGCAGTTCTTC. It encodes CSALTGGSSYNEQFF.